Below, one TCR beta chain is given with its context. These data belong to a study of shared clonotypes between healthy human individuals. Using immunoSEQ multiplex PCR, the repertoire was profiled, and TCRdb retains in-frame clones only, with some absent. The table lists 550,000 to 850,000 clones, around 70% of them singletons. The CDR3 is made up of 16 amino acids. Germline-derived CDR1 and CDR2 are MGHRA and YSYEKL. Trimming took 1 base from V and 5 from J; bases not matched to a gene: 5. The TCR originated in a woman between 25 and 40 years old in good health. This chain uses TRBV4-1 with TRBJ2-1; 10 nucleotides agree with TRBD2. The specimen sequenced was memory CD4+ T cells sorted from blood. Subset indicated: CD45RA-negative fraction. The chain's CDR3 is CASSQGSGRENNEQFF. The DNA for the CDR3 is TGCGCCAGCAGCCAAGGAAGCGGGAGGGAAAACAATGAGCAGTTCTTC.